Below are 17 T cell receptor beta chains sequenced from a single sample in a study of human T cells and chemical hapten exposure. Each CDR3 protein gets one entry after TCRdb re-called the RACE reads with MiXCR. The table includes about 270,000 distinct CDR3 sequences, roughly 8% detected once. The sample's time point: pre-sensitization, week 0. As for treatment: therapeutic diphenylcyclopropenone sensitization with weekly scalp DPC. The sample was whole blood, taken in connection with sensitization to the hapten diphenylcyclopropenone (DPC). The origin of the receptors is a man aged 18 to 35 with alopecia areata. Some clones in this sample may be carry-over from other donors' samples.

V is TRBV6-2 or TRBV6-3 and J is TRBJ2-7; D gene unclear. V dropped 7 bases and J dropped 3 bases, with 10 bases sitting between them. Germline V gene data show CDR1 as MNHEY and CDR2 as SVGEGT. The CDR3 length is 12 residues. The CDR3 region is CASISKRYEQYV. The CDR3 DNA sequence: TGTGCCAGCATTTCGAAGCGCTACGAGCAGTACGTC.

The sample holds many counts of this clonotype. The J gene is TRBJ1-4, the V gene TRBV18; D is unresolved. This CDR3 comprises 17 residues. Per the germline V gene, CDR1 is KGHSH and CDR2 is LQKENI. V lost 0 bases and J 2 bases, leaving 13 bases between the germline ends. The CDR3 coding sequence is TGTGCCAGCTCACCACCGTTTCTGTGGTTCACTAATGAAAAACTGTTTTTT. Protein sequence: CASSPPFLWFTNEKLFF.

This clonotype was seen at least ten times. The chain is built from TRBV9 and TRBJ1-1; no firm D call. The germline V gene has CDR1 SGDLS and CDR2 YYNGEE. The V end lost 0 bases, the J end lost 1 base, and 10 bases lay between the germline ends. This CDR3 contains 15 residues. The chain's CDR3 is CASSVGGFSNTEAFF. In DNA, the CDR3 is TGTGCCAGCAGCGTAGGAGGGTTCTCGAACACTGAAGCTTTCTTT.

This clonotype was counted between two and nine times. This rearrangement joins TRBV5-6 to TRBJ1-3; no firm D call. The germline V and J ends were trimmed by 4 bases and 0 bases, with 14 bases remaining between them. This CDR3 is 16 amino acids long. Germline CDR1 and CDR2: SGHDT and YYEEEE. CDR3 region: CASSQDSLISGNTIYF. The CDR3 coding sequence is TGTGCCAGCAGCCAGGATTCCCTTATCTCTGGAAACACCATATATTTT. The full variable domain, completed using reference TRBV5-6 and TRBJ1-3, is DAGVTQSPTHLIKTRGQQVTLRCSPKSGHDTVSWYQQALGQGPQFIFQYYEEEERQRGNFPDRFSGHQFPNYSSELNVNALLLGDSALYLCASSQDSLISGNTIYFGEGSWLTVV.

The chain has TRBV6-5 and TRBJ1-5; D call uncertain. The CDR3 is 16 residues long. The germline V gene has CDR1 MNHEY and CDR2 SVGAGI. V lost 6 bases and J 0 bases, leaving 15 bases between the germline ends. The CDR3 loop is CASSPRSTYSNQPQHF. As DNA, the CDR3 is TGTGCCAGCAGCCCCCGGTCAACTTATAGCAATCAGCCCCAGCATTTT.

The V call is TRBV6-6, the J call TRBJ2-5; D might be TRBD2 (5 bases). Trimming took off 2 bases at V and 2 bases at J, with 9 bases between the two ends. This CDR3 contains 14 residues. Germline V gene sequence: CDR1 MNHNY, CDR2 SVGAGI (reference sequence). CDR3 DNA sequence: TGTGCCAGCAGTTACGAGGACTTACAAGAGACCCAGTACTTC. The encoded protein is CASSYEDLQETQYF.

This clonotype was recorded a few times. The chain has TRBV3-1 and TRBJ2-3; 8 bases map to TRBD2. Trimming cost V 6 bases and J 1 base; bases outside gene matches: 3. The CDR3 length is 14 residues. From germline, CDR1 is LGHDT and CDR2 YNNKEL (reference sequence). Here the CDR3 DNA reads TGTGCCAGCAGGGCGCGGGGGGGCACAGATACGCAGTATTTT. The encoded protein is CASRARGGTDTQYF.

This clonotype has a handful of counts. The chain combines TRBV5-1 with TRBJ2-5; D gene uncertain. V was trimmed by 2 bases and J by 5 bases, leaving 13 bases between them. There are 14 residues in the CDR3. The germline V gene has CDR1 SGHRS and CDR2 YFSETQ. The CDR3 reads CASSLGTLGETQYF. The CDR3, as DNA: TGCGCCAGCAGCTTAGGAACTTTGGGGGAGACCCAGTACTTC.

The rearrangement joins TRBV9 to TRBJ2-1, with TRBD1 identical over 8 bases. The V and J ends lost 2 bases and 11 bases, in that order; junction bases with no gene match: 3. From germline, CDR1 is SGDLS and CDR2 YYNGEE. This CDR3 contains 12 residues. The CDR3 coding sequence is TGTGCCAGCAGCGTCGGACAGGGAAAGCAGTTCTTC. This codes for CASSVGQGKQFF.

This clonotype came up many times. CDR3 coding DNA: TGTGCCACCAGCAAATTCAGCAGCATGAACACTGAAGCTTTCTTT. It translates to CATSKFSSMNTEAFF. This rearrangement joins TRBV15 to TRBJ1-1, with unresolved D. The CDR3 is 15 amino acids. Germline V gene data show CDR1 as LNHNV and CDR2 as YYDKDF (reference sequence). Trimming left V 4 bases short and J 0 bases short, with 12 bases between. Together with reference TRBV15 and TRBJ1-1, the CDR3 gives the full variable domain: DAMVIQNPRYQVTQFGKPVTLSCSQTLNHNVMYWYQQKSSQAPKLLFHYYDKDFNNEADTPDNFQSRRPNTSFCFLDIRSPGLGDTAMYLCATSKFSSMNTEAFFGQGTRLTVV.

The J gene is TRBJ2-7, the V gene TRBV5-1; TRBD1 aligns across 10 bases. This CDR3 region has 15 residues. V shed 7 bases, J shed 3 bases, and the junction held 10 bases outside the gene matches. CDR1 and CDR2 from the germline V gene are SGHRS and YFSETQ. CDR3 coding DNA: TGCGCCAGCTATCCGGACAGGGGGGCGAACTACGAGCAGTACGTC. Encoded protein: CASYPDRGANYEQYV.

The chain combines TRBV19 with TRBJ2-7, with a tentative D call TRBD2 (6 bases). Germline V gene data show CDR1 as LNHDA and CDR2 as SQIVND (reference sequence). There are 13 residues in the CDR3. Between the trimmed V and J ends, which lost 9 bases and 3 bases, there was a span of 15 bases. In nucleotides, the CDR3 is TGTGCCAGCCGCGGGACGGGAGACTACGAGCAGTACTTC. This codes for CASRGTGDYEQYF.

The chain has TRBV3-1 and TRBJ1-4, with D unresolved. Germline values: CDR1 LGHDT, CDR2 YNNKEL (reference sequence). The CDR3 extends over 12 amino acids. V was shortened by 1 base and J by 12 bases, with 9 bases between the two germline ends. Written as DNA, the CDR3 is TGTGCCAGCAGCCAAGCGCACCAAGAACTGTTTTTT. Translation gives CASSQAHQELFF. Looking up the rest from reference TRBV3-1 and TRBJ1-4 gives the full variable domain: DTAVSQTPKYLVTQMGNDKSIKCEQNLGHDTMYWYKQDSKKFLKIMFSYNNKELIINETVPNRFSPKSPDKAHLNLHINSLELGDSAVYFCASSQAHQELFFGSGTQLSVL.

In this sample, this clonotype turned up a few times. The chain joins TRBV20-1 to TRBJ2-1, with 7 bases identical to TRBD2. Germline trimming cut 1 base from V and 9 bases from J; bases unmatched to any gene: 3. This CDR3 comprises 12 residues. The germline CDR1 and CDR2 sequences are DFQATT and SNEGSKA (reference sequence). The CDR3 DNA reads as TGCAGTGCTAGAGTGCTAGCGGTTGAGCAGTTCTTC. It is translated as CSARVLAVEQFF.

This clonotype came up many times. CDR3 in DNA: TGTGCCAGCAGCCCTACGGAGATGGTATATGGCTACACCTTC. Translated, it gives CASSPTEMVYGYTF. The V gene is TRBV5-6, the J gene TRBJ1-2, with D unclear. Germline CDR1 is SGHDT and CDR2 is YYEEEE. This CDR3 is 14 amino acids long. Trimming took 4 bases from V and 5 from J, leaving 15 bases between them.

This clonotype was picked up a small number of times. V gene TRBV5-1 combines with J gene TRBJ2-2; possible D gene TRBD1, 6 bases. CDR1 is SGHRS, CDR2 YFSETQ, per germline. This CDR3 has 14 amino acids. V lost 4 bases and J 3 bases, leaving 10 bases between the germline ends. DNA of the CDR3: TGCGCCAGCAGCACAGGGTCGGACACCGGGGAGCTGTTTTTT. Translation gives CASSTGSDTGELFF.

V gene TRBV20-1 combines with J gene TRBJ2-7; tentatively, D is TRBD1 (6 bases). Germline V gene lookup returns CDR1 DFQATT and CDR2 SNEGSKA (reference sequence). V lost 2 bases to trimming and J lost 5 bases, with 13 bases between them. The CDR3 runs to 13 residues. The CDR3 region has the DNA TGCAGTGCTAGACGCCAGGGGTCCAACGAGCAGTACGTC. Its translation: CSARRQGSNEQYV.